This T cell receptor (beta chain) came from a study of blood T cell repertoires in COVID-19. The overall study: The United States, Italy and Spain provided the acute and convalescent COVID-19 samples. T cells, B-cell-depleted T cells, or PBMCs supplied cDNA or gDNA.

V gave up 0 bases and J gave up 4 bases, with 7 bases separating them. This CDR3 is built from 13 residues. Germline CDR1 and CDR2: SGHVS and FQNEAQ. Per the study methods: Quantification of nucleated cells was approximated via reference gene primer amplification. Sequenced by immunoSEQ multiplex PCR; TCRdb stores in-frame clones only, minus some. V, J and clone size are those of that table, while D and trimming were read from the DNA. This sample has some 120,000 clones, with around 80% found just once. The material sequenced was peripheral blood. The receptor comes from a man aged 65 to 85 with acute or convalescent COVID-19. This rearrangement joins TRBV7-8 to TRBJ2-7; D is uncertain. For the CDR3, the DNA is TGTGCCAGCAGCTTAGCGCAGAGGTACGAGCAGTACTTC. Protein sequence: CASSLAQRYEQYF.